This is a list of T cell receptor beta chains from one sample in a study of T cell responses to AZD1222 COVID-19 vaccine. Assay used: immunoSEQ multiplex PCR; TCRdb lists only in-frame clones, some missing. The repertoire consists of 150,000 to 200,000 clones, with around 93% occurring once and the leading ten covering around 1%. The sequencing used peripheral blood, collected 28 days after the second AZD1222 dose. These TCRs come from an adult who received the AZD1222 COVID-19 vaccine. Both conserved end residues are part of each CDR3. The D gene is left open where the match is weak. Only some rows state a clone size, as once, few, many or a class for expanded clones.

TRBJ1-5 - TRBV2 - TGTGCCAGCGGTCGGGTGGGCAGGGGTGATCAGCCCCAGCATTTT CASGRVGRGDQPQHF
TRBJ1-5 - TRBV5-1 - TGCGCCAGCAGCTGGGGGGGAAATCAGCCCCAGCATTTT CASSWGGNQPQHF
TRBJ2-7 - TRBV18 - TGTGCCAGCTCACCAATTAAAGGGGCCTACGAGCAGTACTTC CASSPIKGAYEQYF
TRBJ1-1 - TRBV2 - TGTGCCAGCAATTCAGGGGCGATGAACACTGAAGCTTTCTTT CASNSGAMNTEAFF
TRBJ1-6 - TRBV6-1 - TGTGCCAGCAGTGGACAGCTTAAAGGCTCCTATAATTCACCCCTCCACTTT CASSGQLKGSYNSPLHF
TRBJ2-6 - TRBV4-1 TRBD1 TGCGCCAGCAGCCAAGCGGGCAGGGGGCGCATAGTTGGGGCCAACGTCCTGACTTTC CASSQAGRGRIVGANVLTF
TRBJ2-1 once TRBV7-2 - TGTGCCAGCAGCTTACTGGTTTCGAGGGGGTCCTACAATGAGCAGTTCTTC CASSLLVSRGSYNEQFF
TRBJ2-7 - TRBV6-6 - TGTGCCAGCAGTTACTCGATCCAGCAGTACTTC CASSYSIQQYF
TRBJ2-7 - TRBV3-1/TRBV3-2 - TGTGCCAGCAGCCATGGCCCGGTCGAGCAGTACTTC CASSHGPVEQYF
TRBJ2-7 - TRBV7-2 - TGTGCCAGCAGCTCCGGGGCCACCTACGAGCAGTACTTC CASSSGATYEQYF
TRBJ1-1 - TRBV19 - TGTGCCAGTAGTCCCCAGAACACTGAAGCTTTCTTT CASSPQNTEAFF
TRBJ1-3 once TRBV5-1 - TGCGCCAGCAGTCCTTTGGGGGCATCAGGAAACACCATATATTTT CASSPLGASGNTIYF
TRBJ2-4 - TRBV19 - TGTGCCAGTACAGCCCCCGGAGGAAACATTCAGTACTTC CASTAPGGNIQYF
TRBJ1-4 - TRBV18 - TGTGCCAGCTCACCGGCCCCTGCACAAGTCCTGTTTTTT CASSPAPAQVLFF
TRBJ2-3 - TRBV11-2 - TGTGCCAGCAGCTTATGGTTGCGTGGGGTCGCCACAGATACGCAGTATTTT CASSLWLRGVATDTQYF
TRBJ1-2 once TRBV18 - TGTGCCAGCTCACCTTTAGAAAATATTAACTATGGCTACACCTTC CASSPLENINYGYTF
TRBJ2-3 - TRBV5-1 TRBD2 TGCGCCAGCAGCGTCTTAGCGGGGGGTGACGCAGATACGCAGTATTTT CASSVLAGGDADTQYF
TRBJ1-3 once TRBV5-1 - TGCGCCAGCAGCTCTGGAGGGAGAGGGGACGGAAACACCATATATTTT CASSSGGRGDGNTIYF
TRBJ1-5 - TRBV12-3/TRBV12-4 - TGTGCCAGCAGTTTAGCGGACAGTCAGCCCCAGCATTTT CASSLADSQPQHF
TRBJ2-7 - TRBV6-5 - TGTGCCAGCAGTTCAGGCCGGGACGGGGGTTTCTACGAGCAGTACTTC CASSSGRDGGFYEQYF
TRBJ2-7 - TRBV6-1 - TGTGCCAGCAGTGAATGGGTCCTCTACGAGCAGTACTTC CASSEWVLYEQYF
TRBJ1-2 - TRBV6-2/TRBV6-3 - TGTGCCAGCAGCCCGACGGAATGGAGCTATGGCTACACCTTC CASSPTEWSYGYTF
TRBJ1-5 - TRBV6-5 - TGTGCCAGCAGAGGTCTCCGGACAGAGGATCAGCCCCAGCATTTT CASRGLRTEDQPQHF
TRBJ1-5 - TRBV15 - TGTGCCACCAGCAGCACAAGGGAGCAGCCCCAGCATTTT CATSSTREQPQHF
TRBJ1-1 - TRBV28 - TGTGCCAGCACCTTTTGGCAGAACACTGAAGCTTTCTTT CASTFWQNTEAFF
TRBJ1-2 once TRBV19 - TGTGCCAGTAGCAATACCGGGCGAACCAGTGGCTACACCTTC CASSNTGRTSGYTF